The TCR beta chain described here comes from a study of post-analysis software for immune sequencing data. Background on the study: Relapsing-remitting, secondary progressive and progressive-relapsing forms of multiple sclerosis all featured among disease courses.

Study results and limitations: When the samples were clustered directly with F measure, those that had been prepared in the same batch showed strong co-clustering. Multiple sclerosis patients showed significantly lower normalized Chao1 diversity than controls did. Patients used about five TRBV segments, including TRBV5-6, TRBV5-1 and TRBV20-1, more often than controls.

The V segment lost 5 bases and the J segment 3 bases; nucleotides outside the gene matches: 9. Per the germline V gene, CDR1 is ENHRY and CDR2 is SYGVKD. The CDR3 runs 16 residues. This clonotype showed up just a few times. Its target is not known. Prepared libraries of TCR beta cDNA carried unique molecular identifiers. Each batch of about 0.95 to 10 million T cells produced 500,000 to 600,000 cDNA molecules. TCRdb itself ran the PCR reads through MiXCR, one entry per CDR3 protein. The table has about 770,000 distinct CDR3 sequences, under 60% seen once. The receptor was isolated from a girl aged 10 to 17 with multiple sclerosis. Sequences were obtained from blood. This chain joins TRBV10-3 and TRBJ2-2; 7 bases are shared with TRBD2. The CDR3 is CAISLPGGADTGELFF. As DNA, the CDR3 is TGTGCCATCAGTCTCCCGGGAGGAGCTGACACCGGGGAGCTGTTTTTT.